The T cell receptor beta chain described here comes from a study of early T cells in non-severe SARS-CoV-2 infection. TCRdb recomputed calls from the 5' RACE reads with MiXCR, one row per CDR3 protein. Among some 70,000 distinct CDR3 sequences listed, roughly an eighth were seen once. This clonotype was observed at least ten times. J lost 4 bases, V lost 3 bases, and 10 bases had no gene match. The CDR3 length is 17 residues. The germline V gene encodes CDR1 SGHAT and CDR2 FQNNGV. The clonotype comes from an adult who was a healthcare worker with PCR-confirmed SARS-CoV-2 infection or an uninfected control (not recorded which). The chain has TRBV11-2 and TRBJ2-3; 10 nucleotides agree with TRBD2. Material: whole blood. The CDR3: CASSFGLAGVPADTQYF. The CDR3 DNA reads TGTGCCAGCAGCTTCGGTCTAGCGGGAGTTCCAGCAGATACGCAGTATTTT.